What follows are 20 T cell receptor beta chains derived from one specimen sequenced in a study of radiotherapy plus CTLA-4 blockade in lung cancer. TCRdb's copy holds only in-frame clones and misses some; the assay was immunoSEQ multiplex PCR. The sample yields 40,000 to 50,000 clones, 80% to 85% seen once. The sequencing used peripheral blood, collected from a patient treated with radiotherapy plus ipilimumab. Source of these receptors: a human donor with non-small cell lung cancer who had stable disease on radiotherapy plus ipilimumab.

The chain recombines TRBV27 with TRBJ2-5, with 7 bases aligning to TRBD1. With 8 bases clipped from V and 0 bases from J, the junction kept 9 bases outside the gene matches. Germline V lookup: CDR1 MNHEY, CDR2 SMNVEV (reference sequence). The CDR3 length is 15 residues. CDR3 region: CASRHAGTDQETQYF. CDR3 nucleotides: TGTGCCAGCCGTCACGCCGGGACAGACCAAGAGACCCAGTACTTC.

The J gene is TRBJ2-1, the V gene TRBV9, with 10 bases fitting TRBD2. Germline trimming cut 3 bases from V and 4 bases from J; bases unmatched to any gene: 7. The CDR3 has 16 residues. In germline, CDR1 is SGDLS, CDR2 YYNGEE. The CDR3 DNA reads TGTGCCAGCAGCGGGGGGGGACTAGCGAGTTACAATGAGCAGTTCTTC. Its protein is CASSGGGLASYNEQFF. The variable domain in full, completed from reference TRBV9 and TRBJ2-1, reads DSGVTQTPKHLITATGQRVTLRCSPRSGDLSVYWYQQSLDQGLQFLIQYYNGEERAKGNILERFSAQQFPDLHSELNLSSLELGDSALYFCASSGGGLASYNEQFFGPGTRLTVL.

The J gene is TRBJ2-5, the V gene TRBV7-6, with D unclear. V dropped 6 bases and J dropped 1 base, with 9 bases sitting between them. The germline V gene encodes CDR1 SGHVS and CDR2 FNYEAQ. There are 13 residues in the CDR3. CDR3 sequence: CASSVPSQETQYF. CDR3 nucleotide sequence: TGTGCCAGCAGTGTTCCCTCCCAAGAGACCCAGTACTTC.

The J gene is TRBJ1-6, the V gene TRBV2; unclear D gene. The germline V gene encodes CDR1 SNHLY and CDR2 FYNNEI. The CDR3 sequence is 14 residues long. Deletions cut 7 bases from V and 7 bases from J, with 14 bases between. CDR3 nucleotides: TGTGCCAGCATCCGGACGGAGGTGAATTCACCCCTCCACTTT. Residues: CASIRTEVNSPLHF.

This sequence joins TRBV27 and TRBJ2-2; TRBD2 aligns across 9 bases. The CDR3 has 16 residues. Germline V gene data show CDR1 as MNHEY and CDR2 as SMNVEV (reference sequence). V lost 4 bases and J lost 4; bases outside the gene matches: 7. Here the CDR3 reads CASSSPAGGTTGELFF. The CDR3, as DNA: TGTGCCAGCAGTTCCCCAGCGGGAGGTACCACCGGGGAGCTGTTTTTT.

V is TRBV2 and J is TRBJ1-1; the D is unclear. Germline V CDR1 and CDR2: SNHLY, FYNNEI. This CDR3 has 14 residues. The ends were cut back, 4 bases at V and 1 base at J, with 10 bases in the middle. In nucleotides, the CDR3 is TGTGCCAGCAGTGGTTCTAGTCGGAACACTGAAGCTTTCTTT. This encodes CASSGSSRNTEAFF.

The J gene is TRBJ1-5, the V gene TRBV28; D might be TRBD1 (6 bases). Looked up from germline, CDR1 is MDHEN and CDR2 is SYDVKM. Trimming stripped 3 bases from V and 7 bases from J, with 13 bases between. The CDR3 sequence is 14 residues long. The CDR3 region is CASSFSQGQQPQHF. In DNA form, the CDR3 reads TGTGCCAGCAGTTTTTCCCAGGGGCAACAGCCCCAGCATTTT.

This clone was detected only a few times. The chain has TRBV27 and TRBJ2-2; D possibly corresponds to TRBD1 (6 bases). V was cut by 6 bases and J by 0 bases, with 8 bases left in between. CDR3 length: 14 amino acids. CDR1 and CDR2 from the germline V gene are MNHEY and SMNVEV (reference sequence). The CDR3 spells CASRRQANTGELFF. CDR3 sequence (DNA): TGTGCCAGCAGAAGACAGGCGAACACCGGGGAGCTGTTTTTT.

This clone was seen once. The rearrangement joins TRBV7-8 to TRBJ2-2; 9 nucleotides align to TRBD2. The CDR3 spans 17 residues. Unmatched junction bases numbered 13, after V lost 5 bases and J lost 6 bases. Germline loops: CDR1 SGHVS, CDR2 FQNEAQ. The CDR3 reads CASSPVAGGPLAGELFF. CDR3 bases: TGTGCCAGCAGCCCTGTTGCGGGAGGGCCCTTGGCCGGGGAGCTGTTTTTT.

The V gene is TRBV30, the J gene TRBJ1-5; D is possibly TRBD1 (6 bases). V gave up 2 bases and J gave up 5 bases, with 10 bases separating them. The CDR3 spans 13 residues. Germline V gene sequence: CDR1 GTSNPN, CDR2 SVGIG (reference sequence). DNA of the CDR3: TGTGCCTGGAGTCGACAGGAGGATCAGCCCCAGCATTTT. Amino acids: CAWSRQEDQPQHF.

In its sample, this clone was seen a few times. The chain has TRBV13 and TRBJ2-6, with D tentatively TRBD2 (6 bases). The CDR3 is made up of 15 amino acids. V lost 4 bases and J 3 bases, leaving 10 bases between the germline ends. Germline V lookup: CDR1 PRHDT, CDR2 FYEKMQ (reference sequence). DNA of the CDR3: TGTGCCAGCAGCTCGCTGGGGGGTGGGGCCAACGTCCTGACTTTC. Encoded protein: CASSSLGGGANVLTF.

The gene calls are TRBV29-1 and TRBJ2-7, with 9 bases aligning to TRBD1. J lost 5 bases, V lost 7 bases, and 6 bases had no gene match. The CDR3 runs to 12 residues. Germline V gene sequence: CDR1 SQVTM, CDR2 ANQGSEA. The CDR3 region is CSANRGRDEQYF. CDR3 DNA sequence: TGCAGCGCTAACAGGGGGCGGGACGAGCAGTACTTC.

The chain has TRBV6-5 and TRBJ1-2, with 8 bases identical to TRBD1. The CDR3 extends over 14 amino acids. Germline loops: CDR1 MNHEY, CDR2 SVGAGI. V lost 3 bases and J lost 4; bases outside the gene matches: 4. CDR3 protein: CASSYSDRGYGYTF. The CDR3 region has the DNA TGTGCCAGCAGTTATTCCGACAGGGGCTATGGCTACACCTTC.

The gene calls are TRBV19 and TRBJ2-1; D may be TRBD1 (7 bases). CDR3 length: 13 amino acids. V was pared by 8 bases and J by 9 bases, with 17 bases between. The V gene's germline CDR1 is LNHDA and CDR2 SQIVND (reference sequence). The CDR3 here is CASCPGGIREQFF. Written as DNA, the CDR3 is TGTGCCAGTTGCCCAGGGGGGATCCGTGAGCAGTTCTTC.

The chain carries TRBV9 and TRBJ2-3, with D maybe TRBD2 (6 bases). The CDR3 is 15 residues long. Trimming pared 0 bases from V and 2 bases from J, leaving 10 bases between. Germline V gene sequence: CDR1 SGDLS, CDR2 YYNGEE. CDR3 sequence: CASSVAGSTTDTQYF. The CDR3 bases are TGTGCCAGCAGCGTAGCCGGGAGCACCACAGATACGCAGTATTTT.

This chain joins TRBV7-8 and TRBJ2-1, with 7 positions matching TRBD1. Germline V gene lookup returns CDR1 SGHVS and CDR2 FQNEAQ. The CDR3 runs to 14 residues. The V and J ends lost 5 bases and 7 bases, in that order; junction bases with no gene match: 8. This CDR3 reads CASSGRTGANEQFF. CDR3 in DNA: TGTGCCAGCAGCGGCAGGACAGGTGCAAATGAGCAGTTCTTC.

The V and J genes are TRBV19 and TRBJ1-2; weak D call: TRBD1 (5 bases). V gave up 7 bases and J gave up 4 bases, with 13 bases separating them. The germline gives CDR1 LNHDA, CDR2 SQIVND (reference sequence). The CDR3 covers 13 residues. The CDR3 protein is CASKQDHRYGYTF. The CDR3 DNA reads TGTGCCAGTAAACAGGATCACCGCTATGGCTACACCTTC.

This clone came up a few times. The rearrangement uses TRBV10-3 and TRBJ2-7, with D uncertain. Trimming stripped 7 bases from V and 4 bases from J, with 8 bases between. This CDR3 comprises 11 residues. Germline V gene sequence: CDR1 ENHRY, CDR2 SYGVKD. For the CDR3, the DNA is TGTGCCATCATGTCCGGGTACGAGCAGTACTTC. Its protein is CAIMSGYEQYF.

This CDR3 is CASSPESPGQVTYEQYF. Here the CDR3 DNA reads TGTGCCAGCTCACCTGAATCGCCGGGACAGGTAACCTACGAGCAGTACTTC. The chain recombines TRBV18 with TRBJ2-7, with 8 bases lining up with TRBD1. Trimming cost V 3 bases and J 2 bases; bases outside gene matches: 12. Germline loops: CDR1 KGHSH, CDR2 LQKENI. The CDR3 extends over 17 amino acids.

V usage is TRBV7-9 and J usage is TRBJ1-1, with D perhaps TRBD1 (6 bases). The CDR3 consists of 15 residues. Germline CDR1 reads SEHNR; CDR2 reads FQNEAQ (reference sequence). V gave up 1 base and J gave up 0 bases, with 9 bases separating them. Here the CDR3 reads CASSLDAGVNTEAFF. CDR3 sequence (DNA): TGTGCCAGCAGCTTAGACGCAGGGGTGAACACTGAAGCTTTCTTT.